What follows are 32 T cell receptor beta chains derived from one specimen sequenced in a study of blood T cell repertoires in COVID-19. Produced via immunoSEQ multiplex PCR; TCRdb's table is partial and in-frame only. The table records 80,000 to 85,000 clones, approximately 80% of them present only once. Sequencing input: peripheral blood. These receptors all come from a human donor in a cohort sampled during active COVID-19.

V and J are TRBV28 and TRBJ2-2; possibly TRBD1 for D (6 bases). The CDR3 runs to 17 residues. Germline V lookup: CDR1 MDHEN, CDR2 SYDVKM. Trimming cost V 6 bases and J 0 bases, with 17 bases left between them. CDR3 coding DNA: TGTGCCAGCAGGATACAGGGCCTGGGGACGAACACCGGGGAGCTGTTTTTT. Translation gives CASRIQGLGTNTGELFF.

CDR3 nucleotide sequence: TGTGCCAGCAGCCTAGACTCCGCGGGAGGTTATGGCTACACCTTC. Protein sequence: CASSLDSAGGYGYTF. This chain links TRBV7-8 with TRBJ1-2, with no clear D. There are 15 residues in the CDR3. Germline loops: CDR1 SGHVS, CDR2 FQNEAQ. The V end was cut by 5 bases, the J end by 5 bases, with 18 bases between.

This clone was seen a handful of times. This chain links TRBV5-1 with TRBJ2-3; 7 bases are shared with TRBD2. CDR3 length: 15 amino acids. V was clipped by 2 bases and J by 5 bases; unmatched bases: 8. CDR1 and CDR2 from the germline V gene are SGHRS and YFSETQ. The CDR3 loop is CASSFAGEGRDTQYF. The DNA of the CDR3 is TGCGCCAGCAGCTTCGCGGGGGAAGGTCGAGATACGCAGTATTTT.

The table lists this clone with a count of one. This chain joins TRBV6-5 and TRBJ1-3; D not certain. The CDR3 contains 15 residues. Per germline, CDR1 MNHEY and CDR2 SVGAGI. Trimming removed 5 bases at V and 4 bases at J, with 15 bases between. The CDR3 nucleotides are TGTGCCAGCAGTCTACATAGGGCGGGGGGAAACACCATATATTTT. Protein: CASSLHRAGGNTIYF.

The chain links TRBV28 to TRBJ2-1; 7 bases match TRBD1. Germline V gene sequence: CDR1 MDHEN, CDR2 SYDVKM. J was trimmed by 3 bases and V by 5 bases; bases with no gene match: 10. The CDR3 spans 16 residues. Here the CDR3 DNA reads TGTGCCAGCAGTACTAGAGGGGGCGGCGGCTACAATGAGCAGTTCTTC. It encodes CASSTRGGGGYNEQFF.

This rearrangement joins TRBV11-3 to TRBJ2-5; TRBD1 is a possible D gene (6 bases). Trimming removed 4 bases from V and 6 bases from J, with 12 bases in between. CDR1 SGHNT and CDR2 YENEEA come from the germline V gene. CDR3 length equals 13 residues. The CDR3 protein is CASSSRQEQTQYF. CDR3 bases: TGTGCCAGCAGCTCCCGACAGGAACAGACCCAGTACTTC.

This clone showed up just once. V gene TRBV7-9 combines with J gene TRBJ1-4, with TRBD1 matching 9 bases. V trimming: 5 bases; J trimming: 7 bases; junction bases outside the gene matches: 8. Looked up from germline, CDR1 is SEHNR and CDR2 is FQNEAQ (reference sequence). CDR3 length: 15 residues. The CDR3 sequence: CASSPTGQGPEKLFF. The CDR3 DNA is TGTGCCAGCAGCCCGACGGGACAGGGACCTGAAAAACTGTTTTTT.

A few counts support this clone. CDR3: CASRSPASYEQYF. CDR3 sequence (DNA): TGTGCCAGCAGGTCCCCCGCGTCCTACGAGCAGTACTTC. This chain uses TRBV25-1 with TRBJ2-7; D gene unclear. V shed 6 bases and J shed 1 base, with 10 bases lying between them. The CDR3 spans 13 residues. Germline CDR1 reads MGHDK; CDR2 reads SYGVNS.

This clone occurred a few times. This chain joins TRBV7-3 and TRBJ2-2; 7 bases fit TRBD1. CDR3 length equals 14 residues. The V and J ends lost 2 bases and 7 bases, in that order; junction bases with no gene match: 4. CDR1 SGHTA and CDR2 FQGTGA come from the germline V gene. CDR3 loop: CASSLGRGYGELFF. CDR3 DNA: TGTGCCAGCAGCTTAGGCAGGGGGTACGGGGAGCTGTTTTTT.

The chain couples TRBV10-3 to TRBJ2-5, with D possibly matching TRBD1 (5 bases). This CDR3 has 14 amino acids. Trimming left V 4 bases short and J 2 bases short, with 11 bases between. Germline assignment: CDR1 ENHRY and CDR2 SYGVKD. The CDR3: CAISAQDVQETQYF. CDR3 nucleotide sequence: TGTGCCATCAGTGCACAGGACGTTCAAGAGACCCAGTACTTC.

The chain uses TRBV4-1 and TRBJ2-3; D may be TRBD2 (6 bases). CDR1 MGHRA and CDR2 YSYEKL come from the germline V gene. The V end lost 1 base, the J end lost 6 bases, and 20 bases lay between the germline ends. The length of the CDR3 is 17 residues. The CDR3 protein is CASSQVTSFTLGDTQYF. In nucleotides, the CDR3 is TGCGCCAGCAGCCAAGTTACTAGCTTTACACTGGGGGATACGCAGTATTTT.

The chain carries TRBV20-1 and TRBJ2-7, with 7 bases that match TRBD2. The CDR3 length is 14 residues. V shed 3 bases and J 0 bases; nucleotides not matched to a gene: 5. Germline V CDR1 and CDR2: DFQATT, SNEGSKA (reference sequence). In nucleotides, the CDR3 is TGCAGTGCTAGTAAGCGGGGCCACTCCTACGAGCAGTACTTC. This translates into CSASKRGHSYEQYF.

V is TRBV4-2 and J is TRBJ1-4, with 9 bases matching TRBD1. The CDR3 has 15 amino acids. Unmatched junction bases numbered 4, after V lost 2 bases and J lost 6 bases. From germline, CDR1 is LGHNA and CDR2 YNFKEQ. The CDR3 DNA sequence: TGTGCCAGCAGCCAACAGACAGGGGGACATGAAAAACTGTTTTTT. Translating it yields CASSQQTGGHEKLFF.

CDR3 loop: CASSLGTSRTEAFF. The CDR3 nucleotides are TGTGCCAGCAGCTTAGGCACCTCACGGACTGAAGCTTTCTTT. V usage is TRBV7-9 and J usage is TRBJ1-1; D remains unclear. CDR3 length: 14 amino acids. Trimming stripped 1 base from V and 5 bases from J, with 11 bases between. Germline V gene data show CDR1 as SEHNR and CDR2 as FQNEAQ (reference sequence).

The table lists this clone with a count of one. The chain has TRBV4-2 and TRBJ1-1; tentative D call: TRBD1 (5 bases). The CDR3 consists of 15 residues. Germline V gene lookup returns CDR1 LGHNA and CDR2 YNFKEQ. With 0 bases removed from V and 3 bases from J, the gap between germline ends came to 11 bases. DNA of the CDR3: TGTGCCAGCAGCCAAGATGGAGGGGCCCACACTGAAGCTTTCTTT. Protein product: CASSQDGGAHTEAFF.

This clone came up once. The chain couples TRBV24-1 to TRBJ2-5, with 7 bases that match TRBD1. The V gene's germline CDR1 is KGHDR and CDR2 SFDVKD. This CDR3 comprises 14 residues. Unmatched junction bases numbered 7, after V lost 5 bases and J lost 5 bases. The CDR3 DNA reads TGTGCCACCAGTGGAGAGGGGGCATGGGAGACCCAGTACTTC. Amino acid sequence: CATSGEGAWETQYF.

The chain couples TRBV18 to TRBJ2-1, with TRBD1 identical over 10 bases. Trimming cost V 6 bases and J 8 bases; bases outside gene matches: 4. Per germline, CDR1 KGHSH and CDR2 LQKENI. The CDR3 has 13 amino acids. The DNA of the CDR3 is TGTGCCAGCTCGCCGACAGGGGGCGATGAGCAGTTCTTC. Translating gives CASSPTGGDEQFF.

The rearrangement uses TRBV2 and TRBJ1-2; possible D gene TRBD1, 5 bases. CDR3 length: 14 residues. Deletions cut 2 bases from V and 6 bases from J, with 13 bases between. Germline loops: CDR1 SNHLY, CDR2 FYNNEI. The CDR3 protein is CASSELQALDGYTF. CDR3 nucleotides: TGTGCCAGCAGTGAACTACAGGCGTTGGATGGCTACACCTTC.

The rearrangement joins TRBV28 to TRBJ1-2, with 10 bases matching TRBD1. CDR1 is MDHEN, CDR2 SYDVKM, per germline. V was pared by 4 bases and J by 1 base, with 3 bases of the junction left unmatched. The CDR3 has 15 residues. The CDR3 DNA reads TGTGCCAGCAGTTCTGGACAGGGGGGTAACTATGGCTACACCTTC. Encoded protein: CASSSGQGGNYGYTF.

V and J are TRBV28 and TRBJ1-2; 7 nucleotides match TRBD1. The CDR3 sequence is 14 residues long. In germline, CDR1 is MDHEN, CDR2 SYDVKM. Losses at the gene ends were 4 bases for V and 5 bases for J; bases not matched to a gene: 7. CDR3 in amino acids: CASSWAGGNYGYTF. As DNA, the CDR3 is TGTGCCAGCAGTTGGGCAGGGGGTAATTATGGCTACACCTTC.

The chain combines TRBV5-1 with TRBJ2-1, with 7 positions matching TRBD2. V lost 4 bases, J lost 7 bases, and 11 bases stayed unmatched. Germline CDR1 SGHRS, CDR2 YFSETQ. CDR3 length: 15 residues. The CDR3: CASSPPGRGLNEQFF. The CDR3 DNA sequence: TGCGCCAGCAGCCCCCCCGGGCGGGGACTAAATGAGCAGTTCTTC.

The chain has TRBV5-4 and TRBJ2-7; D remains ambiguous. The CDR3 totals 16 residues. V lost 3 bases, J lost 6 bases, and 22 bases lay in between. CDR1 SGHNT and CDR2 YYREEE come from the germline V gene (reference sequence). The CDR3 nucleotides are TGTGCCAGCAGCTCAGCCGCCAGTGGGCCCCCCGGCGAGCAGTACTTC. Its protein is CASSSAASGPPGEQYF.

The chain carries TRBV19 and TRBJ2-5, with 11 bases fitting TRBD2. The junction had 0 bases not matched to a gene; V was cut back by 5 bases and J by 4 bases. Germline CDR1 is LNHDA and CDR2 is SQIVND (reference sequence). The CDR3 is 13 amino acids. This chain's CDR3 is CASSGLAGETQYF. The CDR3 nucleotides read TGTGCCAGTAGTGGACTAGCGGGAGAGACCCAGTACTTC. Together with reference TRBV19 and TRBJ2-5, the CDR3 gives the full variable domain: DGGITQSPKYLFRKEGQNVTLSCEQNLNHDAMYWYRQDPGQGLRLIYYSQIVNDFQKGDIAEGYSVSREKKESFPLTVTSAQKNPTAFYLCASSGLAGETQYFGPGTRLLVL.

The chain recombines TRBV28 with TRBJ2-2, with D tentatively TRBD2 (5 bases). This CDR3 has 16 amino acids. Germline lookup yields CDR1 MDHEN and CDR2 SYDVKM. V lost 8 bases, J lost 3 bases, and 19 bases lay in between. CDR3 coding DNA: TGTGCCAGCTCCTCAGAGGGAATTTGGGACACCGGGGAGCTGTTTTTT. It translates to CASSSEGIWDTGELFF.

CDR3 nucleotide sequence: TGTGCCAGCGGCGACAGGAGCTCCTATAATTCACCCCTCCACTTT. This gives the protein CASGDRSSYNSPLHF. The V and J genes are TRBV6-5 and TRBJ1-6, with D tentatively TRBD1 (6 bases). Germline V lookup: CDR1 MNHEY, CDR2 SVGAGI. Deletions cut 8 bases from V and 0 bases from J, with 11 bases between. This CDR3 region has 15 residues.

The sample holds a few counts of this clone. V is TRBV4-1 and J is TRBJ2-7, with a possible D match to TRBD2 (5 bases). The length of the CDR3 is 12 residues. V was clipped by 1 base and J by 11 bases, with 12 bases between them. Germline V gene data show CDR1 as MGHRA and CDR2 as YSYEKL. This CDR3 reads CASSQVGGREYF. In nucleotides, the CDR3 is TGCGCCAGCAGCCAAGTGGGTGGGAGAGAGTACTTC.

The chain uses TRBV19 and TRBJ1-6; tentatively, D is TRBD1 (6 bases). The CDR3 loop spans 15 amino acids. The V gene lost 6 bases and the J gene lost 6 bases, with 15 bases spanning the gap. The germline V gene has CDR1 LNHDA and CDR2 SQIVND (reference sequence). The CDR3 sequence is CASSRKTGSNSPLHF. DNA for the CDR3: TGTGCCAGTAGCCGGAAAACAGGGTCTAATTCACCCCTCCACTTT.

This clone was observed a handful of times. CDR3 in amino acids: CASTRGQLTDTQYF. The CDR3 DNA reads as TGCGCCAGCACCCGGGGACAGCTCACAGATACGCAGTATTTT. V gene TRBV4-1 combines with J gene TRBJ2-3, with 7 positions matching TRBD1. This CDR3 is 14 amino acids long. Germline loops: CDR1 MGHRA, CDR2 YSYEKL. V shed 7 bases and J 2 bases; nucleotides not matched to a gene: 6.

CDR3 protein: CASSLISGGATDTQYF. The CDR3 DNA is TGCGCCAGCAGCCTAATTAGCGGGGGGGCCACAGATACGCAGTATTTT. This chain joins TRBV5-1 and TRBJ2-3; TRBD2 matches at 11 bases. V lost 4 bases and J lost 2; bases outside the gene matches: 6. Germline V gene data show CDR1 as SGHRS and CDR2 as YFSETQ. The CDR3 is 16 residues long. Drawing the rest from reference TRBV5-1 and TRBJ2-3, the complete variable domain is KAGVTQTPRYLIKTRGQQVTLSCSPISGHRSVSWYQQTPGQGLQFLFEYFSETQRNKGNFPGRFSGRQFSNSRSEMNVSTLELGDSALYLCASSLISGGATDTQYFGPGTRLTVL.

The rearrangement uses TRBV4-1 and TRBJ2-7; 7 bases fit TRBD2. V lost 0 bases and J lost 1; bases outside the gene matches: 6. The CDR3 has 16 residues. Germline loops: CDR1 MGHRA, CDR2 YSYEKL. The CDR3, as DNA: TGCGCCAGCAGCCAAGAGGGACTAAGGGTATCCTACGAGCAGTACTTC. Residues: CASSQEGLRVSYEQYF.

The CDR3 is CASSKEGNQPQHF. The CDR3 DNA is TGTGCCAGCTCGAAGGAGGGCAATCAGCCCCAGCATTTT. This sequence joins TRBV6-4 and TRBJ1-5, with D hard to call. Germline V gives CDR1 MRHNA, CDR2 SNTAGT. The CDR3 runs to 13 residues. Trimming took 8 bases from V and 2 from J, leaving 10 bases between them.

The V gene is TRBV3-1 (or the pseudogene TRBV3-2), the J gene TRBJ1-1, with D perhaps TRBD1 (5 bases). The germline gives CDR1 LGHDT, CDR2 YNNKEL (reference sequence). The CDR3 is 15 amino acids. The ends were cut back, 1 base at V and 8 bases at J, with 17 bases in the middle. CDR3 bases: TGTGCCAGCAGCCAAGCCTACCGGGACTCCAGGGAAGCTTTCTTT. Protein product: CASSQAYRDSREAFF.